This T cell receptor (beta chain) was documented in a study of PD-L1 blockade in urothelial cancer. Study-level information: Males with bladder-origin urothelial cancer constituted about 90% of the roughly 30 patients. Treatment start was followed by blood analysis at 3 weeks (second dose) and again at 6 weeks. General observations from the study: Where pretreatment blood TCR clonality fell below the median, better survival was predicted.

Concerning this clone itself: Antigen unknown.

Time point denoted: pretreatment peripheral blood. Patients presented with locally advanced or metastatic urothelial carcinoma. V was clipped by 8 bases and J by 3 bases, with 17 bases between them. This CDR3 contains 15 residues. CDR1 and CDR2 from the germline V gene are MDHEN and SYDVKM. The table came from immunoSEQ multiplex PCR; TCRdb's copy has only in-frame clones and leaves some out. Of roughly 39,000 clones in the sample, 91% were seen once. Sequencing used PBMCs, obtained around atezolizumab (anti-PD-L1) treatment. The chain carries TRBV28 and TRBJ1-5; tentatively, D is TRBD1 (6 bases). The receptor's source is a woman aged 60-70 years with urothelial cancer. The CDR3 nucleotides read TGTGCCAGCTCAACTGGGACAAGTAACAATCAGCCCCAGCATTTT. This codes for CASSTGTSNNQPQHF.